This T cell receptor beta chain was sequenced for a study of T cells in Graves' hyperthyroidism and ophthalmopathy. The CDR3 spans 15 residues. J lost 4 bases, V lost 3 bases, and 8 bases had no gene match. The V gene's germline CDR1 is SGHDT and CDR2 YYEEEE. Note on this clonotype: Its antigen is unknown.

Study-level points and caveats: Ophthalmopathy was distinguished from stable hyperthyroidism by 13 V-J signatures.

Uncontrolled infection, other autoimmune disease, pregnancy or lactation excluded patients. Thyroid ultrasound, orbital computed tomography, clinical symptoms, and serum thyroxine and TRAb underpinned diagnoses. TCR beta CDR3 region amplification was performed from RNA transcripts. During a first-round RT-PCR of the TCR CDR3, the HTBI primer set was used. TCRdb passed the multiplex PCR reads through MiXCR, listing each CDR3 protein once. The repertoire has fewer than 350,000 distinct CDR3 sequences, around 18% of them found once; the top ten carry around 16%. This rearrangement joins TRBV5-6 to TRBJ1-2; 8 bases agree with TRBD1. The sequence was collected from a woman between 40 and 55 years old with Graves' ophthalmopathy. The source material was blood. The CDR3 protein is CASSSPGQAVYGYTF. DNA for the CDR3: TGTGCCAGCAGCTCTCCGGGACAGGCTGTCTATGGCTACACCTTC.